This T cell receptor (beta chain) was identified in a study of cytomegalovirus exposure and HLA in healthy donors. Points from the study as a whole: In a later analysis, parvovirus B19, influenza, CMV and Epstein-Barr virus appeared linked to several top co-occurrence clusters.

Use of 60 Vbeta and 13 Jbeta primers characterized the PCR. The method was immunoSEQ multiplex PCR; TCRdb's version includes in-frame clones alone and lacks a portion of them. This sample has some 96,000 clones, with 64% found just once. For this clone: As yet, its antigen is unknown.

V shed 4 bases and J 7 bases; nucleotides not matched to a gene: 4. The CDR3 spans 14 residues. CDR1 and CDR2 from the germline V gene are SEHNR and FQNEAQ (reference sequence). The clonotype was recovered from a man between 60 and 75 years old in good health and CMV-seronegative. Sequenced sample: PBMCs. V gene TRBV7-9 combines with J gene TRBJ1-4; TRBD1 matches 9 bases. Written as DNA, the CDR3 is TGTGCCAGCAGCTCAACAGGGGGCAGTGAAAAACTGTTTTTT. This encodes CASSSTGGSEKLFF.